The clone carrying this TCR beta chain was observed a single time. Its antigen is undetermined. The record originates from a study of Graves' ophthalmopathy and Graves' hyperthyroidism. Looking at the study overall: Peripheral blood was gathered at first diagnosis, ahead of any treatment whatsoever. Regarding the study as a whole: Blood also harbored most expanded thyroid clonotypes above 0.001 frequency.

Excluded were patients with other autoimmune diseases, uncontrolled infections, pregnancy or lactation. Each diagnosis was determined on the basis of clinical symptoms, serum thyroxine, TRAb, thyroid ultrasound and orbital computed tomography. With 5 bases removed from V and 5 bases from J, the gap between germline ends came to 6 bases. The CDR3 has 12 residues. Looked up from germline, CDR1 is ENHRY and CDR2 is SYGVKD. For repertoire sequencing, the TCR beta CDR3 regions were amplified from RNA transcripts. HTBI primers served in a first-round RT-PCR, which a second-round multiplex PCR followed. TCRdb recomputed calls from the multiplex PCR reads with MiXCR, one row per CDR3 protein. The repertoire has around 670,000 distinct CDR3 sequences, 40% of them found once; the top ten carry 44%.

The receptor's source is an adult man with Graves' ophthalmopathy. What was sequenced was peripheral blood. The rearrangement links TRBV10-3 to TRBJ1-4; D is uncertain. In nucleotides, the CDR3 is TGTGCCATCAGTTACTCGAATGAAAAACTGTTTTTT. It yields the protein CAISYSNEKLFF.